These 6 T cell receptor beta chains were sequenced from one sample in a study of T cells after yellow fever vaccination (dated by TCRdb to 2018 to 2020). The library was built by means of 5' RACE. The instrument given in TCRdb is Illumina HiSeq 2500. TCRdb itself trimmed the public reads at Q25 with fastp, ran MiXCR and retained productive beta chains. Under each unique CDR3 protein, matching rows form one entry showing the most common genes and DNA. The sample contains 170,000 or so distinct CDR3 sequences, 6.2% of them found a single time. The leading ten clones occupy just under 3% of the sample. What this sample's treatment or condition label stands for: live attenuated yellow fever vaccine strain. The source material was CD4+ T cells sorted from PBMCs, sampled on the day of the first yellow fever vaccination. These receptors came from a man aged 18 to 35 who received the YFV17D yellow fever vaccine.

The rearrangement links TRBV20-1 to TRBJ1-2, with D possibly matching TRBD1 (5 bases). This CDR3 region has 14 residues. The germline CDR1 and CDR2 sequences are DFQATT and SNEGSKA (reference sequence). V was trimmed by 6 bases and J by 1 base, leaving 15 bases between them. CDR3 nucleotide sequence: TGCAGTGCCAACCCTCTGAGGGGTAACTATGGCTACACCTTC. Protein sequence: CSANPLRGNYGYTF.

The rearrangement links TRBV27 to TRBJ1-5; D ambiguous. V lost 5 bases, J lost 7 bases, and 9 bases lay in between. The CDR3 loop spans 12 amino acids. Germline CDR1 and CDR2: MNHEY and SMNVEV (reference sequence). CDR3 sequence (DNA): TGTGCCAGCAGTACACCGGGGCAGCCCCAGCATTTT. It yields the protein CASSTPGQPQHF.

This clonotype showed up many times. The V gene is TRBV30, the J gene TRBJ2-1; TRBD2 is a possible D gene (5 bases). CDR1 and CDR2 from the germline V gene are GTSNPN and SVGIG (reference sequence). CDR3 length equals 11 residues. V gave up 4 bases and J gave up 8 bases, with 9 bases separating them. The chain's CDR3 is CAWNRDHEQFF. The DNA of the CDR3 is TGTGCCTGGAACCGGGATCATGAGCAGTTCTTC. Filled out from reference TRBV30 and TRBJ2-1, the complete variable domain reads SQTIHQWPATLVQPVGSPLSLECTVEGTSNPNLYWYRQAAGRGLQLLFYSVGIGQISSEVPQNLSASRPQDRQFILSSKKLLLSDSGFYLCAWNRDHEQFFGPGTRLTVL.

The chain joins TRBV5-6 to TRBJ2-4, with D tentatively TRBD1 (8 bases). There are 16 residues in the CDR3. V lost 2 bases and J lost 2, with 14 bases in between. Germline values: CDR1 SGHDT, CDR2 YYEEEE. CDR3 in DNA: TGTGCCAGCAGCTTACAACAGGGGGGGACCAAAAACATTCAGTACTTC. Its translation: CASSLQQGGTKNIQYF.

The gene calls are TRBV4-3 and TRBJ1-5, with 7 bases lining up with TRBD1. The length of the CDR3 is 15 residues. Germline values: CDR1 LGHNA, CDR2 YSLEER. The trim removed 3 bases at V and 5 bases at J, leaving 7 bases unmatched. The CDR3 DNA reads TGCGCCAGCAGCCAGGTTTGGGACAGTTATCAGCCCCAGCATTTT. It codes for CASSQVWDSYQPQHF.

This clonotype was seen at least ten times. J is TRBJ2-7 and V is TRBV7-8; D gene ambiguous. Trimming cost V 1 base and J 3 bases, with 10 bases left between them. This CDR3 is 14 amino acids long. The germline CDR1 and CDR2 sequences are SGHVS and FQNEAQ. CDR3 nucleotides: TGTGCCAGCAGCTTAGTTTCCCAGGACTACGAGCAGTACTTC. Its protein is CASSLVSQDYEQYF.